These 9 T cell receptor beta chains came from one sample sequenced in a study of blood T cell repertoires in COVID-19. The assay was immunoSEQ multiplex PCR, and TCRdb's table has in-frame clones only and misses some. The data show 150,000 to 200,000 clones, roughly four fifths seen once. Material for sequencing was PBMCs or T cells enriched from blood (not recorded which). These receptors all stem from a man over 45 who had recovered from COVID-19.

The J gene is TRBJ1-6, the V gene TRBV4-1; D is ambiguous. The CDR3 covers 17 residues. From germline, CDR1 is MGHRA and CDR2 YSYEKL. The germline V and J ends were trimmed by 0 bases and 9 bases, with 18 bases remaining between them. The CDR3 here is CASSQDSGQRMVSPLHF. CDR3 sequence (DNA): TGCGCCAGCAGCCAAGATAGCGGGCAACGTATGGTTTCACCCCTCCACTTT.

This clone was picked up a small number of times. This sequence joins TRBV29-1 and TRBJ2-5; tentatively, D is TRBD2 (6 bases). V gave up 6 bases and J gave up 4 bases, with 15 bases separating them. CDR3 length: 13 residues. Germline V gene sequence: CDR1 SQVTM, CDR2 ANQGSEA. The CDR3 spells CSVGRGVGETQYF. CDR3 bases: TGCAGCGTGGGGCGCGGGGTCGGAGAGACCCAGTACTTC.

The V gene is TRBV7-9, the J gene TRBJ1-3, with 7 bases lining up with TRBD1. The CDR3 spans 16 residues. Germline V gene lookup returns CDR1 SEHNR and CDR2 FQNEAQ (reference sequence). The V segment lost 5 bases and the J segment 3 bases; nucleotides outside the gene matches: 10. The CDR3 bases are TGTGCCAGCAGCCTACAGGGGCCTGCTCTTGGAAACACCATATATTTT. This gives the protein CASSLQGPALGNTIYF.

In its sample, this clone was seen once. The rearrangement links TRBV7-9 to TRBJ1-2; 7 bases fit TRBD1. This CDR3 is 16 amino acids long. J gave up 8 bases and V 1 base, and 13 bases lay outside the gene matches. The germline gives CDR1 SEHNR, CDR2 FQNEAQ (reference sequence). In nucleotides, the CDR3 is TGTGCCAGCAGCTTAGGAGGGGGCGGATCCTTAGGCGGCTACACCTTC. Translating gives CASSLGGGGSLGGYTF.

V gene TRBV3-1 (or the pseudogene TRBV3-2) combines with J gene TRBJ1-3; tentatively, D is TRBD1 (6 bases). Per germline, CDR1 LGHDT and CDR2 YNNKEL (reference sequence). The CDR3 sequence is 18 residues long. Trimming cost V 4 bases and J 4 bases, with 23 bases left between them. CDR3 sequence reads: CASSRGGPSGGWGNTIYF. CDR3 in DNA: TGTGCCAGCAGCCGGGGGGGGCCAAGCGGCGGTTGGGGAAACACCATATATTTT.

A single count supports this clone. The chain uses TRBV7-2 and TRBJ1-3; a possible D gene is TRBD1 (5 bases). The germline V gene has CDR1 SGHTA and CDR2 FQGNSA. This CDR3 has 15 residues. Trimming left V 4 bases short and J 0 bases short, with 10 bases between. CDR3 amino acids: CASSSDRHSGNTIYF. Written as DNA, the CDR3 is TGTGCCAGCAGCTCCGACAGACACTCTGGAAACACCATATATTTT.

The table lists this clone with a count of one. The chain combines TRBV29-1 with TRBJ1-2, with 10 bases identical to TRBD1. Germline CDR1 and CDR2: SQVTM and ANQGSEA. The CDR3 has 16 residues. The J segment lost 5 bases and the V segment lost 4 bases, leaving 13 bases of the junction unmatched. In nucleotides, the CDR3 is TGCAGCGTTGGAGACAGGGGGCAATCTGACGCTTATGGCTACACCTTC. As protein: CSVGDRGQSDAYGYTF.

The V gene is TRBV2, the J gene TRBJ1-5; D is perhaps TRBD1 (5 bases). This CDR3 contains 14 residues. CDR1 is SNHLY and CDR2 is FYNNEI in the germline V gene. Trimming stripped 6 bases from V and 1 base from J, with 10 bases between. The CDR3 DNA reads as TGTGCCAGCAGATCGAGACAGAGCAATCAGCCCCAGCATTTT. The encoded protein is CASRSRQSNQPQHF.

The gene calls are TRBV7-3 and TRBJ2-7, with 7 bases lining up with TRBD1. The CDR3 consists of 14 residues. CDR1 is SGHTA, CDR2 FQGTGA, per germline. The V segment lost 5 bases and the J segment 2 bases; nucleotides outside the gene matches: 6. CDR3 loop: CASSRTGPTYEQYF. The CDR3 DNA follows: TGTGCCAGCAGCCGGACAGGACCCACCTACGAGCAGTACTTC.